The rows below give T cell receptor beta chains drawn from one sample of a study of blood T cell repertoires in COVID-19. Generated by immunoSEQ multiplex PCR, the TCRdb table keeps only in-frame clones and is missing some. The data show hundreds of thousands of clones, with about 85% seen just once and about an eighth held by the top ten. Sequenced input: peripheral blood. The receptors come from a human donor in a cohort sampled during active COVID-19. Each CDR3 is given with its conserved first and last residue. D genes are given only for firm matches. A clone size is listed for some rows: how often the clone was seen (once, few, many), or a class if it is expanded.

TGCGCCAGCAGCTTGTCCGGGGCGGGAGGATACGAGCAGTACTTC,CASSLSGAGGYEQYF,TRBV5-1,TRBD2,15,NA,TRBJ2-7
TGTGCCAGCAGCGCGATTCCCACCATGCAGTTCTTC,CASSAIPTMQFF,TRBV7-2,NA,12,NA,TRBJ2-1
TGTGCCAGCAGCCACTTAATCGGGACTAGCGCCGGGGAGCTGTTTTTT,CASSHLIGTSAGELFF,TRBV3-1/TRBV3-2,TRBD2,16,NA,TRBJ2-2
TGTGCCAGCAGCTGGACTAGCGGACAAGGAACAGATACGCAGTATTTT,CASSWTSGQGTDTQYF,TRBV7-9,TRBD2,16,NA,TRBJ2-3
TGTGCCAGCAGCCGGGTGAGCGGGGTTTACAATGAGCAGTTCTTC,CASSRVSGVYNEQFF,TRBV7-6,TRBD2,15,once,TRBJ2-1
TGTGCCAGCAGCTTGGCCAGTCGGAGTAATGAAAAACTGTTTTTT,CASSLASRSNEKLFF,TRBV5-4,NA,15,NA,TRBJ1-4
TGTGCCACCAGCAGAGATTCTGGCCTTTCGTTGCCCCAGCATTTT,CATSRDSGLSLPQHF,TRBV15,NA,15,NA,TRBJ1-5
TGTGCCAGCAAACCCCAGGGGGAAGCCAAAAACATTCAGTACTTC,CASKPQGEAKNIQYF,TRBV27,TRBD1,15,NA,TRBJ2-4
TGTGCCTGGAGTGTTGGGGGAGGGCCCCCCGGGGAGCTGTTTTTT,CAWSVGGGPPGELFF,TRBV30,TRBD2,15,NA,TRBJ2-2
TGTGCCAGCAGTTACACTCAGGGGAGCTATGGCTACACCTTC,CASSYTQGSYGYTF,TRBV6-5,NA,14,NA,TRBJ1-2
TGTGCCAGCAGTTATAGCGGGAGGGCGGCCTACGAGCAGTACTTC,CASSYSGRAAYEQYF,TRBV6-5,TRBD2,15,NA,TRBJ2-7
TGTGCCAGCAGCGTAGTAGGGGGTTCCGATACGCAGTATTTT,CASSVVGGSDTQYF,TRBV9,NA,14,NA,TRBJ2-3
TGTGCCAGCAGTTTTCTAGCGGGGACAGATACGCAGTATTTT,CASSFLAGTDTQYF,TRBV28,TRBD2,14,medium-sized,TRBJ2-3
TGTGCCAGCAGTTGGGACAGCGGCCTCTATGGCTACACCTTC,CASSWDSGLYGYTF,TRBV5-5,TRBD1,14,NA,TRBJ1-2
TGCGCCAGCAGCTTGATGGGCTTGAGCACCGGGGAGCTGTTTTTT,CASSLMGLSTGELFF,TRBV5-1,NA,15,NA,TRBJ2-2
TGTGCCAGCACTGGGGGCGGGAGGGCCCGACGGGAGCAGTACTTC,CASTGGGRARREQYF,TRBV3-1/TRBV3-2,TRBD2,15,NA,TRBJ2-7
TGTGCCAGCAGCTTAGAGTCGGCGGGGGTCAGCCAAAACATTCAGTACTTC,CASSLESAGVSQNIQYF,TRBV7-2,TRBD2,17,NA,TRBJ2-4
TGTGCCAGCAGCCCGGGTCCCAGCAGCACTGAAGCTTTCTTT,CASSPGPSSTEAFF,TRBV11-2,NA,14,NA,TRBJ1-1
TGCGCCAGCAGCCCCGAGTGGAACAGGGGAAACGAGCAGTACTTC,CASSPEWNRGNEQYF,TRBV4-1,TRBD1,15,NA,TRBJ2-7
TGTGCCAGCAGCTTAGCCTTGACCCGGGGGCAGCCCCAGCATTTT,CASSLALTRGQPQHF,TRBV7-8,NA,15,NA,TRBJ1-5
TGTGCCAGCAGTTATCTCCAGGGTACAGGAAACACCATATATTTT,CASSYLQGTGNTIYF,TRBV6-7,NA,15,once,TRBJ1-3
TGTGCCAGCAGTTACTCTCTTGACAGGGTAAATACTGAAGCTTTCTTT,CASSYSLDRVNTEAFF,TRBV6-2/TRBV6-3,TRBD1,16,NA,TRBJ1-1
TGCAGCGTTGCGGGAACCGGGCCCTACAATGAGCAGTTCTTC,CSVAGTGPYNEQFF,TRBV29-1,NA,14,NA,TRBJ2-1
TGTGCCAGCAGGACTGGCGGGAGGGCTAGCACAGATACGCAGTATTTT,CASRTGGRASTDTQYF,TRBV6-6,TRBD2,16,NA,TRBJ2-3
TGTGCCAGCAGCTTGGCGGGAAGCTCCTACGAGCAGTACTTC,CASSLAGSSYEQYF,TRBV7-2,NA,14,NA,TRBJ2-7
TGTGCCAGCAGTGAACAGTGGAGCGGGAGGTCTTCCGAGCAGTACTTC,CASSEQWSGRSSEQYF,TRBV2,TRBD2,16,NA,TRBJ2-7
TGTGCCAGCAGTGGGGATAGCGGGAGCAGGGAGACCCAGTACTTC,CASSGDSGSRETQYF,TRBV2,TRBD2,15,NA,TRBJ2-5
TGTGCCAGCAGCCAACAGCAGGCAGATACGCAGTATTTT,CASSQQQADTQYF,TRBV3-1/TRBV3-2,NA,13,once,TRBJ2-3
TGTGCCAGCAGGACTAGCGCGTACAATGAGCAGTTCTTC,CASRTSAYNEQFF,TRBV6-5,TRBD2,13,NA,TRBJ2-1
TGTGCCTGGAGCCCCAGGTTGGGGACATGGGACAATGAGCAGTTCTTC,CAWSPRLGTWDNEQFF,TRBV30,NA,16,NA,TRBJ2-1
TGTGCCATACGACTAGCGGGAGGGTACGAGCAGTACTTC,CAIRLAGGYEQYF,TRBV10-3,TRBD2,13,NA,TRBJ2-7
TGCAGTGGGACTAGCGGGGGGGAGCTGTTTTTT,CSGTSGGELFF,TRBV20-1,TRBD2,11,NA,TRBJ2-2
TGTGCCAGGGGGAGTTTGGGCTACTACGAGCAGTACTTC,CARGSLGYYEQYF,TRBV5-4,NA,13,NA,TRBJ2-7
TGTGCCATCAGTGAACCGGGACAGGTAACCTACGAGCAGTACTTC,CAISEPGQVTYEQYF,TRBV10-3,TRBD1,15,NA,TRBJ2-7
TGTGCCAGCAGTTTTCAGGGTAATTCACCCCTCCACTTT,CASSFQGNSPLHF,TRBV12-3/TRBV12-4,NA,13,NA,TRBJ1-6
TGTGCCAGTACCCTACAGGGGGCAGCTGAAGCTTTCTTT,CASTLQGAAEAFF,TRBV19,TRBD1,13,once,TRBJ1-1
TGTGCCAGCAAGCCGGGACAGGGGAACACCGGGGAGCTGTTTTTT,CASKPGQGNTGELFF,TRBV9,TRBD1,15,NA,TRBJ2-2
TGTGCCAGCAGACCCCGGGACAGGAACAATCAGCCCCAGCATTTT,CASRPRDRNNQPQHF,TRBV28,TRBD1,15,NA,TRBJ1-5
TGTGCCAGCAGTTTTCAGCAGAGGGTCAATGAGCAGTTCTTC,CASSFQQRVNEQFF,TRBV27,NA,14,NA,TRBJ2-1
TGTGCCAGCTCACTGACAGGGAAACCCACCGGGGAGCTGTTTTTT,CASSLTGKPTGELFF,TRBV18,TRBD1,15,NA,TRBJ2-2